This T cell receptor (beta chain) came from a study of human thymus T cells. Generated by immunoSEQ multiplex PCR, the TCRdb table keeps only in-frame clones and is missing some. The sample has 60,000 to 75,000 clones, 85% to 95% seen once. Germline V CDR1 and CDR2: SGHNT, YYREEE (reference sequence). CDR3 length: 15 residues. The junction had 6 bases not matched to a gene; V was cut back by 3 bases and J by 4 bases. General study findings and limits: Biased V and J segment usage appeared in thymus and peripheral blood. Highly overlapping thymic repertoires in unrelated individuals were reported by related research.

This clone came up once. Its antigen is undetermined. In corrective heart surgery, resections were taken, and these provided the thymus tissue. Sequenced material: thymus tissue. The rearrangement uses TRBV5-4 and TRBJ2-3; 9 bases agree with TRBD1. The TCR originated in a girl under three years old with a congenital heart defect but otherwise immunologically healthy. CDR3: CASSSGTGSADTQYF. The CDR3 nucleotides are TGTGCCAGCAGCTCGGGGACAGGGTCGGCAGATACGCAGTATTTT.